This TCR beta chain was profiled in a study of blood T cell repertoires in COVID-19. Study at large: Nucleic acid was either cDNA or gDNA, and it came from T cells, B-cell-depleted T cells, or PBMCs.

The data were produced by immunoSEQ multiplex PCR, yet TCRdb's version contains in-frame clones alone and is incomplete. The sample holds 85,000 or so clones, 80% to 90% seen once. The CDR3 has 18 amino acids. With V trimmed by 7 bases and J by 2 bases, 15 bases remained unmatched. CDR1 and CDR2 from the germline V gene are MDHEN and SYDVKM. This sequence was found in a man aged 50 or older with active or convalescent COVID-19. The V gene is TRBV28, the J gene TRBJ2-5; 11 nucleotides line up with TRBD2. The sequencing sample was made of peripheral blood. The CDR3 region is CASIPLKRASGRQETQYF. Here the CDR3 DNA reads TGTGCCAGCATCCCCTTAAAAAGGGCTAGCGGGAGGCAAGAGACCCAGTACTTC.